The T cell receptor beta chain described here comes from a study of blood T cell repertoires in COVID-19. Study background: Samples taken during acute and convalescent COVID-19 were collected in the United States, Italy and Spain. Sample material is recorded as cDNA or gDNA derived from T cells, B-cell-depleted T cells, or PBMCs.

Authors' data handling: Cell counts per sample came from amplifying reference gene primers. Repertoires were generated with immunoSEQ multiplex PCR, while TCRdb's copy carries only in-frame clones and drops some. V, J and clone size reflect that table, while D and trimming were determined from the DNA. The top ten hold 4% to 5.5% of the sample, which has tens of thousands of clones, about 88% seen once. The sequenced sample consisted of peripheral blood. The clonotype was recovered from a human donor in a cohort sampled during active COVID-19.

The CDR3 DNA reads as TGTGCCAGCAGCCGTGGTACTAACACCGGGGAGCTGTTTTTT. Its translation is CASSRGTNTGELFF. The chain combines TRBV5-4 with TRBJ2-2; no firm D call. V was trimmed by 4 bases and J by 2 bases, leaving 9 bases between them. The CDR3 sequence is 14 residues long. Germline V lookup: CDR1 SGHNT, CDR2 YYREEE (reference sequence). Based on the CDR3 plus reference TRBV5-4 and TRBJ2-2, the full variable domain is ETGVTQSPTHLIKTRGQQVTLRCSSQSGHNTVSWYQQALGQGPQFIFQYYREEENGRGNFPPRFSGLQFPNYSSELNVNALELDDSALYLCASSRGTNTGELFFGEGSRLTVL.